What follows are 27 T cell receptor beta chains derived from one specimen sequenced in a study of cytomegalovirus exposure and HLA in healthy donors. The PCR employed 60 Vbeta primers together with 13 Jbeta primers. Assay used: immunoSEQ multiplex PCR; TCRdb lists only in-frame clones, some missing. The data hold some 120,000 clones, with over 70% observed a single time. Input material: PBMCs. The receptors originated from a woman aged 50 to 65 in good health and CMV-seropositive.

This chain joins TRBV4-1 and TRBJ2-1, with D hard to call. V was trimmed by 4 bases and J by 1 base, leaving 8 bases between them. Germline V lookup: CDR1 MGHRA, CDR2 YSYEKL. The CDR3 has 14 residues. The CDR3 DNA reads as TGCGCCAGCAGCCGGTCTCTATCCTACAATGAGCAGTTCTTC. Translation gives CASSRSLSYNEQFF.

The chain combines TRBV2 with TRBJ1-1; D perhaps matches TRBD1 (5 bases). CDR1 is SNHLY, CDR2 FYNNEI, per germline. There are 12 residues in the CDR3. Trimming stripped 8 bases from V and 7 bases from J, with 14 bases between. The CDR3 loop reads CASDQGALEAFF. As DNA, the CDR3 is TGTGCCAGCGATCAAGGGGCACTTGAAGCTTTCTTT.

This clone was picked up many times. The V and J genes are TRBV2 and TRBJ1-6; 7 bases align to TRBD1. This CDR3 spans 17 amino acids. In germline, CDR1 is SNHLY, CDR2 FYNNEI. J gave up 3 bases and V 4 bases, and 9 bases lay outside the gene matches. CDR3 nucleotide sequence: TGTGCCAGCAGTGTCCCGGGAGGGGGCCACTATAATTCACCCCTCCACTTT. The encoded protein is CASSVPGGGHYNSPLHF.

The CDR3 DNA reads TGTGCCAGCAGCTCGCGGAACGGGGAGCTGTTTTTT. Protein product: CASSSRNGELFF. V is TRBV7-2 and J is TRBJ2-2; D uncertain. Germline V gene data show CDR1 as SGHTA and CDR2 as FQGNSA. This CDR3 contains 12 residues. Trimming removed 4 bases from V and 7 bases from J, with 7 bases in between.

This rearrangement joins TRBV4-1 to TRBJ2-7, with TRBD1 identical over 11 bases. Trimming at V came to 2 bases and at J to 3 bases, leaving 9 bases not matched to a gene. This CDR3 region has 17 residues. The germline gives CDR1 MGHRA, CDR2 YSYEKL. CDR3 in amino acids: CASSQSAYGTGGYEQYF. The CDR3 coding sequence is TGCGCCAGCAGCCAATCCGCCTACGGGACAGGGGGCTACGAGCAGTACTTC.

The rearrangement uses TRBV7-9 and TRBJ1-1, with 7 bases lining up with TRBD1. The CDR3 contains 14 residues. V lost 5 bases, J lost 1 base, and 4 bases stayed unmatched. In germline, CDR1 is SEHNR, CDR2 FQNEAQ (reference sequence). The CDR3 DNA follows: TGTGCCAGCAGCCCGGACAGGTCGAACACTGAAGCTTTCTTT. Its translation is CASSPDRSNTEAFF.

CDR3 bases: TGTGCCACCAGCAGAGATCGACAATACGAGCAGTACTTC. Amino acid sequence: CATSRDRQYEQYF. V gene TRBV15 combines with J gene TRBJ2-7, with D unresolved. The V end lost 0 bases, the J end lost 4 bases, and 7 bases lay between the germline ends. Germline-derived CDR1 and CDR2 are LNHNV and YYDKDF (reference sequence). The CDR3 has 13 residues. Filled out from reference TRBV15 and TRBJ2-7, the complete variable domain reads DAMVIQNPRYQVTQFGKPVTLSCSQTLNHNVMYWYQQKSSQAPKLLFHYYDKDFNNEADTPDNFQSRRPNTSFCFLDIRSPGLGDTAMYLCATSRDRQYEQYFGPGTRLTVT.

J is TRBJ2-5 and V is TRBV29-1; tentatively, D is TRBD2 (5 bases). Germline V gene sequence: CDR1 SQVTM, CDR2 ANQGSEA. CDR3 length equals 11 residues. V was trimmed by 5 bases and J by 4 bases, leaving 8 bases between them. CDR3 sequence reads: CSVNRGETQYF. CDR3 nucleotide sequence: TGCAGCGTTAATCGGGGAGAGACCCAGTACTTC. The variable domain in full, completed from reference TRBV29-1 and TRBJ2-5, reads SAVISQKPSRDICQRGTSLTIQCQVDSQVTMMFWYRQQPGQSLTLIATANQGSEATYESGFVIDKFPISRPNLTFSTLTVSNMSPEDSSIYLCSVNRGETQYFGPGTRLLVL.

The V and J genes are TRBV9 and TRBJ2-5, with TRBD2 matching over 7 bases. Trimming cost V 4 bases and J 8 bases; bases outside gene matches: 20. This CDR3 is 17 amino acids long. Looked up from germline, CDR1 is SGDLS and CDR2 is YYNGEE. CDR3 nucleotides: TGTGCCAGCAGCCCCGACTTACCGGGACTACCCCCGGTAACCCAGTACTTC. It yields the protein CASSPDLPGLPPVTQYF.

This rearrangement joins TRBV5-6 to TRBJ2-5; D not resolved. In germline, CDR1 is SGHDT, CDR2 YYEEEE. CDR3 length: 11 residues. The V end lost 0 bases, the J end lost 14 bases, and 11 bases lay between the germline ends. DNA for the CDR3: TGTGCCAGCAGCTTGGGGGCTGCCCTATACTTC. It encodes CASSLGAALYF.

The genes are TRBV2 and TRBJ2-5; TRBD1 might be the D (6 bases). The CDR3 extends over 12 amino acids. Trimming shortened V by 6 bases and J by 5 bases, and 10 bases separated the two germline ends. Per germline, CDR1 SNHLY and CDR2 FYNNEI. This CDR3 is CASRQGGETQYF. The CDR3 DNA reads TGTGCCAGCAGACAGGGTGGGGAGACCCAGTACTTC.

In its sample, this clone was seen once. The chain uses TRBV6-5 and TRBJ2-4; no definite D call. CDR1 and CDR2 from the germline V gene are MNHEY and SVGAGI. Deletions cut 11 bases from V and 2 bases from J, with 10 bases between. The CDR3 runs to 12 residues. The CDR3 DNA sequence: TGTGCCTCACGAGGCTCCAAAAACATTCAGTACTTC. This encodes CASRGSKNIQYF.

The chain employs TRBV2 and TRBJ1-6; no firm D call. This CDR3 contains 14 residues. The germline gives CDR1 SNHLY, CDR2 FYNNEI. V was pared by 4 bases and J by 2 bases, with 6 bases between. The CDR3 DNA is TGTGCCAGCAGTGCGGTAGCCTATAATTCACCCCTCCACTTT. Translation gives CASSAVAYNSPLHF. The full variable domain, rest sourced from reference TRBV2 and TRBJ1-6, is EPEVTQTPSHQVTQMGQEVILRCVPISNHLYFYWYRQILGQKVEFLVSFYNNEISEKSEIFDDQFSVERPDGSNFTLKIRSTKLEDSAMYFCASSAVAYNSPLHFGNGTRLTVT.

The CDR3 DNA reads as TGTGCCAGCAGTGTGCGGACAGGGCCCTACGAGCAGTACTTC. Translation: CASSVRTGPYEQYF. V and J are TRBV25-1 and TRBJ2-7; 8 bases are shared with TRBD1. The CDR3 has 14 amino acids. CDR1 is MGHDK and CDR2 is SYGVNS in the germline V gene. J gave up 2 bases and V 4 bases, and 4 bases lay outside the gene matches.

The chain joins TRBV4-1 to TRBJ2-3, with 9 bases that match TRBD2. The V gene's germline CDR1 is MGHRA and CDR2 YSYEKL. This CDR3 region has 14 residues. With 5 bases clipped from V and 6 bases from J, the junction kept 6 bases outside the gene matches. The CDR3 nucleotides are TGCGCCAGCAGCAAGGCGGGGGGGCGGGATACGCAGTATTTT. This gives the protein CASSKAGGRDTQYF.

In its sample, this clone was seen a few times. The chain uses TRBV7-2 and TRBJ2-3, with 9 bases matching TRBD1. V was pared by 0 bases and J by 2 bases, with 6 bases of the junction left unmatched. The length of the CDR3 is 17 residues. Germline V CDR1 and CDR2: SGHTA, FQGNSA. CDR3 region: CASSLALDRGHTDTQYF. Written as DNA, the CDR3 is TGTGCCAGCAGCTTAGCACTGGACAGGGGCCACACAGATACGCAGTATTTT.

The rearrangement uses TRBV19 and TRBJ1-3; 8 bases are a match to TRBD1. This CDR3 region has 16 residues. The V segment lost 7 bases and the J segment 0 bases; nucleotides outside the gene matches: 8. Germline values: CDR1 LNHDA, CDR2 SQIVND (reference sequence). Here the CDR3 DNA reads TGTGCCAGTAAGGGACAGGCCCTCAGCTCTGGAAACACCATATATTTT. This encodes CASKGQALSSGNTIYF.

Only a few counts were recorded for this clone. The CDR3 nucleotides are TGCGCCAGCAGCGTGACAGGGTTCATCACTGAAGCTTTCTTT. This codes for CASSVTGFITEAFF. The gene calls are TRBV5-1 and TRBJ1-1; 7 nucleotides agree with TRBD1. The CDR3 totals 14 residues. V was clipped by 4 bases and J by 4 bases; unmatched bases: 7. Germline V lookup: CDR1 SGHRS, CDR2 YFSETQ.

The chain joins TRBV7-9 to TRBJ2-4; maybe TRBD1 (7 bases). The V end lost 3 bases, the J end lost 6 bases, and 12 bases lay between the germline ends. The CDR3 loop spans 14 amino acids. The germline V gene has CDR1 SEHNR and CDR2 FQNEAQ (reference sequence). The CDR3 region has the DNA TGTGCCAGCAGCTTGCAGGGGGGTGGAAACATTCAGTACTTC. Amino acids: CASSLQGGGNIQYF.

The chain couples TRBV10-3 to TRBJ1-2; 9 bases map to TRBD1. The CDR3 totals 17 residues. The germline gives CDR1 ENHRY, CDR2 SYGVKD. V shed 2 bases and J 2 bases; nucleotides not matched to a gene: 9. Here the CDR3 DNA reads TGTGCCATCAGTGAGCCCCATGGACAGGGGAGGAACTATGGCTACACCTTC. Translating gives CAISEPHGQGRNYGYTF.

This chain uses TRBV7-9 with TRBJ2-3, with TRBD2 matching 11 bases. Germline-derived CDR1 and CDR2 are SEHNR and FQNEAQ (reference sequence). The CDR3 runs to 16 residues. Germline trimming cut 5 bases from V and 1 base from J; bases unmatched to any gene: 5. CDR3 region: CASSPPGLAGTDTQYF. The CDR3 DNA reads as TGTGCCAGCAGCCCTCCGGGACTAGCGGGCACAGATACGCAGTATTTT.

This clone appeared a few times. The CDR3 DNA is TGTGCCATCAGGGGCGACAGGGGGGATGGCTATGGCTACACCTTC. Encoded protein: CAIRGDRGDGYGYTF. The chain links TRBV10-3 to TRBJ1-2; the match to TRBD1 covers 9 bases. CDR1 is ENHRY, CDR2 SYGVKD, per germline. V lost 6 bases to trimming and J lost 4 bases; unmatched junction nucleotides: 9. CDR3 size: 15 residues.

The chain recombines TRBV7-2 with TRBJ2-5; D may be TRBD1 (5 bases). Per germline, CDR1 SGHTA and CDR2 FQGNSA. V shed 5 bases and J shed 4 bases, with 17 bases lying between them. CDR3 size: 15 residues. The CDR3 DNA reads TGTGCCAGCAGCGTTGCAGGGTACCCCAGAGAGACCCAGTACTTC. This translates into CASSVAGYPRETQYF.

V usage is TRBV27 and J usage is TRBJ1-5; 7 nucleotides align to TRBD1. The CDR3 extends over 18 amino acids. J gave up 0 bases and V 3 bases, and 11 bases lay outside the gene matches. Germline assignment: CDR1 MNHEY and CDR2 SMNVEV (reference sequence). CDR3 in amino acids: CASSFLGQLSYSNQPQHF. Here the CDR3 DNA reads TGTGCCAGCAGTTTTCTGGGACAGCTTTCCTATAGCAATCAGCCCCAGCATTTT.

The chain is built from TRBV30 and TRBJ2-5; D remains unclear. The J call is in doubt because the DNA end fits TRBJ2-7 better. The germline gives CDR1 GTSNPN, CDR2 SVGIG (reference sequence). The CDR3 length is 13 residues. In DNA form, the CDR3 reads TGTGCCTGGAGGCGGATCCCCCCCTACGAGCAGTACTTC. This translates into CAWRRIPPYEQYF.

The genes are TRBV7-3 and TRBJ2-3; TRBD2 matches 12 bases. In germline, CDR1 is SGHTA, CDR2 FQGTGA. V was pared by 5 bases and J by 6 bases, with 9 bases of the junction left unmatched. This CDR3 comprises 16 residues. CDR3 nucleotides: TGTGCCAGCAGCCTAAGACTAGCGGGAGCGGGGGATACGCAGTATTTT. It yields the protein CASSLRLAGAGDTQYF.

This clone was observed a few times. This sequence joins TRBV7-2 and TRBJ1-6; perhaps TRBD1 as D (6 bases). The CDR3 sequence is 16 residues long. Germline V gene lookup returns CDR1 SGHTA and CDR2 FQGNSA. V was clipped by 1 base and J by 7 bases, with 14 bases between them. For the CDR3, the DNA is TGTGCCAGCAGCTTAGGAGGGGGACCTCGGAATTCACCCCTCCACTTT. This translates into CASSLGGGPRNSPLHF.